This T cell receptor (beta chain) was sequenced in a study of blood T cell repertoires in COVID-19. Study-level background: The United States, Italy and Spain supplied acute and convalescent COVID-19 samples.

J was trimmed by 6 bases and V by 0 bases; bases with no gene match: 5. Germline lookup yields CDR1 SEHNR and CDR2 FQNEAQ (reference sequence). CDR3 size: 14 residues. In the authors' methods: Reference gene primers were amplified, and this amplification served to estimate nucleated cell counts. The table came from immunoSEQ multiplex PCR; TCRdb's copy has only in-frame clones and leaves some out. The V and J calls and the clone size are those of that table, but D and trimming were determined from the DNA. The sample records over 100,000 clones, around 86% being singletons. Seattle-derived patients entered the study during active infection and were followed longitudinally.

Input material: peripheral blood. The J gene is TRBJ2-7, the V gene TRBV7-9; TRBD2 aligns across 7 bases. The sequence came from a woman in her seventies with COVID-19, enrolled during active disease. The CDR3 DNA reads as TGTGCCAGCAGCTTAGCCGGACTAGTACTCGAGCAGTACTTC. Protein product: CASSLAGLVLEQYF.